These 16 T cell receptor beta chains share one sample of origin, sequenced in a study of read filtering for tumor transcriptome and immune sequencing. The library was built from 400 to 500 ng RNA with molecular barcoded adaptors for alpha/delta and beta/gamma chains. Using its own MiXCR run on the reads, TCRdb lists one record per CDR3 protein. The repertoire holds about 50,000 distinct CDR3 sequences, around 21% seen once, with approximately 38% in the top ten. Sequenced sample: a population of CD138-negative cells sorted from bone marrow. These receptors all come from a donor over 35 with multiple myeloma.

This clonotype has ten or more counts. V is TRBV28 and J is TRBJ2-3; the match to TRBD2 covers 7 bases. Germline values: CDR1 MDHEN, CDR2 SYDVKM. V dropped 7 bases and J dropped 0; count of bases not matched to a gene: 10. The CDR3 is made up of 16 amino acids. CDR3 sequence (DNA): TGTGCCAGCAACCTCCCTGGTAGCGGGAGCACAGATACGCAGTATTTT. This gives the protein CASNLPGSGSTDTQYF.

For this clonotype: Compared with germline, one end of the junction differs, possibly owing to a read error. This chain uses TRBV20-1 with TRBJ2-1; 8 bases are a match to TRBD2. The germline V gene has CDR1 DFQATT and CDR2 SNEGSKA (reference sequence). The CDR3 extends over 16 amino acids. CDR3 bases: TGCAGTGCCGTCCGCCCCGGGCCAGCGGGAGTTAATGATCAGTTCTTC. This gives the protein CSAVRPGPAGVNDQFF.

The table lists this clonotype with a few counts. A much larger clone is a single base away; this may be a read error. This sequence joins TRBV7-2 and TRBJ2-7; 7 positions match TRBD2. The CDR3 runs to 15 residues. The germline V gene encodes CDR1 SGHTA and CDR2 FQGNSA. V gave up 3 bases and J gave up 3 bases; unmatched junction bases: 8. The CDR3 nucleotides read TGTGCCAGCAGCTTTGTGTGGGGAGGGGACTACGAGCAGTACTTC. Encoded protein: CASSFVWGGDYEQYF.

The sample holds many counts of this clonotype. The CDR3 spells CASSRLGTGYYEQYF. The CDR3 DNA follows: TGTGCCAGCAGTCGCCTCGGGACAGGCTACTACGAGCAGTACTTC. The chain is built from TRBV2 and TRBJ2-7; 8 bases map to TRBD1. The J segment lost 3 bases and the V segment lost 5 bases, leaving 9 bases of the junction unmatched. This CDR3 is built from 15 residues. Germline V gene data show CDR1 as SNHLY and CDR2 as FYNNEI.

About this clonotype: This sequence may be a read error, since a much larger clone differs from it by one base. The chain uses TRBV7-6 and TRBJ2-1, with no clear D. There are 15 residues in the CDR3. The germline gives CDR1 SGHVS, CDR2 FNYEAQ. Trimming stripped 5 bases from V and 7 bases from J, with 18 bases between. The chain's CDR3 is CASSISSSDGNEQFF. The CDR3 DNA is TGTGCCAGCAGCATAAGCTCTTCCGATGGGAATGAGCAGTTCTTC.

This clonotype has just a few counts. The rearrangement links TRBV28 to TRBJ1-3; D is undetermined. The ends were cut back, 4 bases at V and 4 bases at J, with 14 bases in the middle. Germline assignment: CDR1 MDHEN and CDR2 SYDVKM. The CDR3 length is 15 residues. CDR3 coding DNA: TGTGCCAGCAGTTCCCCCGGCGGGTCCGGAAACACCATATATTTT. It is translated as CASSSPGGSGNTIYF.

This clonotype was found many times. The chain uses TRBV29-1 and TRBJ2-7; D possibly matches TRBD1 or TRBD2 (6 bases each). The CDR3 runs 14 residues. Trimming took off 4 bases at V and 4 bases at J, with 17 bases between the two ends. Germline loops: CDR1 SQVTM, CDR2 ANQGSEA. CDR3 in DNA: TGCAGCGTTGTGGGGGGCACGGTTGAGTACGAGCAGTACTTC. It is translated as CSVVGGTVEYEQYF.

The V and J genes are TRBV12-3 or TRBV12-4 and TRBJ2-1; 12 bases are a match to TRBD2. V lost 3 bases, J lost 8 bases, and 5 bases stayed unmatched. This CDR3 spans 15 amino acids. CDR3 nucleotides: TGTGCCAGCAGTTTTTGGGCTAGCGGGGGGGATGAGCAGTTCTTC. It is translated as CASSFWASGGDEQFF.

The genes are TRBV12-3 or TRBV12-4 and TRBJ2-1; 10 bases map to TRBD2. V shed 6 bases, J shed 1 base, and the junction held 6 bases outside the gene matches. CDR3 length: 16 amino acids. The CDR3, as DNA: TGTGCCAGCAGGGTAGCGGGAGGAAGTTCCTACAATGAGCAGTTCTTC. Translated, it gives CASRVAGGSSYNEQFF.

This clonotype was detected many times. The chain is built from TRBV20-1 and TRBJ2-1; D possibly corresponds to TRBD1 (6 bases). The germline CDR1 and CDR2 sequences are DFQATT and SNEGSKA (reference sequence). The CDR3 length is 15 residues. V dropped 3 bases and J dropped 0 bases, with 12 bases sitting between them. CDR3 residues: CSARGRQASYNEQFF. CDR3 in DNA: TGCAGTGCTAGGGGTAGACAGGCCTCCTACAATGAGCAGTTCTTC.

Comments on this clonotype: Since a far larger clone is one base different, this is likely a read error. V and J are TRBV3-1 and TRBJ1-4; 13 positions match TRBD2. The closer fit of TRBJ2-3 to the DNA end suggests the J call may be wrong. CDR1 LGHDT and CDR2 YNNKEL come from the germline V gene (reference sequence). The CDR3 runs to 16 residues. The CDR3 reads CASSLRTSGSADTQYF. For the CDR3, the DNA is TGTGCCAGCAGCCTCAGGACTAGCGGGAGCGCAGATACGCAGTATTTT.

In this sample, this clonotype turned up many times. The V and J genes are TRBV2 and TRBJ2-3, with TRBD2 identical over 12 bases. V lost 6 bases and J lost 4; bases outside the gene matches: 5. Looked up from germline, CDR1 is SNHLY and CDR2 is FYNNEI. The CDR3 is 15 residues long. The CDR3 region is CASSRLAGAPDTQYF. In DNA form, the CDR3 reads TGTGCCAGCAGCCGACTAGCGGGGGCTCCAGATACGCAGTATTTT. Together with reference TRBV2 and TRBJ2-3, the CDR3 gives the full variable domain: EPEVTQTPSHQVTQMGQEVILRCVPISNHLYFYWYRQILGQKVEFLVSFYNNEISEKSEIFDDQFSVERPDGSNFTLKIRSTKLEDSAMYFCASSRLAGAPDTQYFGPGTRLTVL.

The V call is TRBV7-2, the J call TRBJ1-2; possible D gene TRBD1, 5 bases. The CDR3 has 16 amino acids. Germline V CDR1 and CDR2: SGHTA, FQGNSA. With 5 bases removed from V and 3 bases from J, the gap between germline ends came to 19 bases. CDR3: CASSARRGGEDYGYTF. The CDR3 DNA sequence: TGTGCCAGCAGCGCACGACGGGGGGGGGAGGACTATGGCTACACCTTC. The variable domain in full, with the rest retrieved from reference TRBV7-2 and TRBJ1-2, is GAGVSQSPSNKVTEKGKDVELRCDPISGHTALYWYRQSLGQGLEFLIYFQGNSAPDKSGLPSDRFSAERTGGSVSTLTIQRTQQEDSAVYLCASSARRGGEDYGYTFGSGTRLTVV.

This clonotype was detected ten times or more. V usage is TRBV11-2 and J usage is TRBJ2-3, with 11 positions matching TRBD2. The CDR3 extends over 17 amino acids. The ends lost 4 bases at V and 4 bases at J; junction bases unmatched: 10. Germline V gene sequence: CDR1 SGHAT, CDR2 FQNNGV. The DNA for the CDR3 is TGTGCCAGCAGCTCAAATAGCGGGAGGGCCTCGTCAGATACGCAGTATTTT. Translating gives CASSSNSGRASSDTQYF.

This clonotype was seen repeatedly, ten times or more. This rearrangement joins TRBV12-3 or TRBV12-4 to TRBJ2-5; 7 bases are shared with TRBD2. This CDR3 comprises 14 residues. With V trimmed by 5 bases and J by 4 bases, 7 bases remained unmatched. Here the CDR3 reads CASSIGTNPETQYF. Here the CDR3 DNA reads TGTGCCAGCAGTATCGGGACTAACCCAGAGACCCAGTACTTC.

In its sample, this clonotype was seen many times. A read error may produce the germline difference seen at one junction end. V is TRBV5-1 and J is TRBJ2-3; TRBD1 is a possible D gene (5 bases). CDR1 and CDR2 (germline): SGHRS, YFSETQ. The CDR3 is made up of 15 amino acids. CDR3 coding DNA: TGTGCCAGCAGCTTTGGGGCGGCAAGCACAGATACGCAGTATTTT. Its translation is CASSFGAASTDTQYF.